The subject of this entry is one T cell receptor beta chain. Some clones are missing from TCRdb's copy, which holds only in-frame ones; the method was immunoSEQ multiplex PCR. Found here are approximately 650,000 clones, nearly 97% of them singletons; the top ten hold 0.11%. CD45RO-negative, CCR7-selected cells formed the naive CD8 fraction, which excluded terminally differentiated effector memory CD45RA+ cells. This entry comes from a study of shared clonotypes between healthy human individuals. The CDR3 runs to 18 residues. CDR1 is MNHEY, CDR2 SMNVEV, per germline (reference sequence). V was cut by 0 bases and J by 4 bases, with 19 bases left in between.

The source is a woman aged 25 to 45 in good health. Source material: naive CD8+ T cells sorted from blood. V and J are TRBV27 and TRBJ2-1; maybe TRBD2 (6 bases). CDR3 residues: CASSLSEPPGVQYNEQFF. The CDR3 DNA is TGTGCCAGCAGTTTATCGGAGCCACCGGGGGTCCAATACAATGAGCAGTTCTTC.